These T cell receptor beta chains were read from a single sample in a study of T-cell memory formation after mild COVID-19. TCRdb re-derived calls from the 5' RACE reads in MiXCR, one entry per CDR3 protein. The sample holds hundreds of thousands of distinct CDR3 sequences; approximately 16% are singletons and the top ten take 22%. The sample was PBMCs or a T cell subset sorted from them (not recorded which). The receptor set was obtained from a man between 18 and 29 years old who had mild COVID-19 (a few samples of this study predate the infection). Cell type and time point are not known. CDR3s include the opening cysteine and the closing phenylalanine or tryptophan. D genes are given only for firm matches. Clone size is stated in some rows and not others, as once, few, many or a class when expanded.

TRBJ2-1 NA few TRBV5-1 CASRGSYNEQFF TGCGCCAGCAGGGGTAGCTACAATGAGCAGTTCTTC
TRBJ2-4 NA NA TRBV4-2 CASSQEKVGVVGNNIQYF TGTGCCAGCAGCCAAGAAAAGGTCGGTGTGGTCGGAAATAACATTCAGTACTTC
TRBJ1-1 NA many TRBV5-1 CASSYFGGRAVLAEAFF TGCGCCAGCAGCTACTTCGGGGGCAGGGCGGTATTAGCTGAAGCTTTCTTT
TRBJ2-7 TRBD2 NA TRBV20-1 CSVPFLAGGYEQYF TGCAGTGTTCCCTTCCTAGCGGGGGGGTACGAGCAGTACTTC
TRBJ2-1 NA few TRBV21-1 CASSTSPAGEEQFF TGTGCCAGCAGCACCTCCCCAGCGGGAGAAGAGCAGTTCTTC
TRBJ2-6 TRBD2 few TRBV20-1 CSAGGAGANVLTF TGCAGTGCGGGGGGGGCTGGGGCCAACGTCCTGACTTTC
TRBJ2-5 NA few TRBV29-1 CSVGLGSQETQYF TGCAGCGTTGGTCTAGGCTCCCAAGAGACCCAGTACTTC
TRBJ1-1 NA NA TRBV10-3 CAISENQQGPSTEAFF TGTGCCATCAGTGAGAATCAACAGGGCCCTTCAACTGAAGCTTTCTTT
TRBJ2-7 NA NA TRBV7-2 CASSKGRKPYEQYF TGTGCCAGCAGTAAGGGACGGAAACCCTACGAGCAGTACTTC
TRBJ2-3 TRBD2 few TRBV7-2 CASSWISGGGTDTQYF TGTGCCAGCAGCTGGATTAGCGGGGGGGGCACAGATACGCAGTATTTT
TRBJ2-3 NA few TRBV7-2 CASTPVGRRDTQYF TGTGCCAGCACTCCGGTGGGGCGCAGAGATACGCAGTATTTT
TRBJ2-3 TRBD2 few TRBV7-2 CASSYPTSRMDTQYF TGTGCCAGCAGCTACCCGACTAGCAGGATGGATACGCAGTATTTT
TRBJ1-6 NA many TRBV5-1 CASSLEGKDSPLHF TGCGCCAGCAGCTTGGAGGGGAAGGATTCACCCCTCCACTTT
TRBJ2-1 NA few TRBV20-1 CSARDPAGYEQFF TGCAGTGCTAGAGACCCCGCGGGGTATGAGCAGTTCTTC
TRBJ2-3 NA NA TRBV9 CASSEDRDTQYF TGTGCCAGCAGCGAAGATAGAGATACGCAGTATTTT
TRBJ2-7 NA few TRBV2 CASSVGQGLTEQYF TGTGCCAGCAGTGTTGGTCAGGGGCTTACCGAGCAGTACTTC
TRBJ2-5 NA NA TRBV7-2 CASSTGPAETQYF TGTGCCAGCAGCACCGGACCGGCCGAGACCCAGTACTTC
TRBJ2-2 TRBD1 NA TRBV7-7 CASSRDRGYGELFF TGTGCTAGCAGCCGGGACAGGGGGTATGGGGAGCTGTTTTTT
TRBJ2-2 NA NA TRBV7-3 CASNGGPNTGELFF TGTGCCAGCAACGGGGGTCCGAACACCGGGGAGCTGTTTTTT
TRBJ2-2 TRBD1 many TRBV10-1 CASSGTGGTGELFF TGCGCCAGCAGTGGGACAGGGGGCACCGGGGAGCTGTTTTTT
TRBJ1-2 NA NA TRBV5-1 CASSSIPGGDGYGYTF TGCGCCAGCAGCTCAATCCCCGGGGGCGATGGTTATGGCTACACCTTC
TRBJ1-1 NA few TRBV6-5 CASSYGSGASEAFF TGTGCCAGCAGTTACGGGTCGGGTGCTTCTGAAGCTTTCTTT
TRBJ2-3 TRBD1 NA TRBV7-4 CASSWIGTGSDTQYF TGTGCCAGCAGCTGGATCGGGACAGGATCGGATACGCAGTATTTT
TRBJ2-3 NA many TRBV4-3 CASSQDVGGLSSTDTQYF TGCGCCAGCAGCCAAGACGTGGGGGGGCTCTCTAGCACAGATACGCAGTATTTT
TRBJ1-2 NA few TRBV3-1 CASSQGSPRNYGYTF TGTGCCAGCAGCCAAGGGTCGCCTCGGAACTATGGCTACACCTTC
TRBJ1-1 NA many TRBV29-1 CSVDRAMNTEAFF TGCAGCGTTGACAGGGCCATGAACACTGAAGCTTTCTTT
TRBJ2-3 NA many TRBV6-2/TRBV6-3 CASSYTQGGADTQYF TGTGCCAGCAGTTACACCCAGGGGGGTGCAGATACGCAGTATTTT
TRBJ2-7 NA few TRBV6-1 CASSAGTYSYEQYF TGTGCCAGCAGTGCCGGGACTTACTCCTACGAGCAGTACTTC
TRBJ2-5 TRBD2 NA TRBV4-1 CASSQEWAGGSAETQYF TGCGCCAGCAGCCAAGAGTGGGCGGGGGGAAGTGCAGAGACCCAGTACTTC
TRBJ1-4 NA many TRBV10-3 CAISESGGEEKLFF TGTGCCATCAGTGAGTCTGGAGGGGAGGAAAAACTGTTTTTT
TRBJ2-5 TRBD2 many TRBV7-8 CASSLVSGLAVQETQYF TGTGCCAGCAGCTTAGTGTCAGGGCTAGCGGTACAAGAGACCCAGTACTTC